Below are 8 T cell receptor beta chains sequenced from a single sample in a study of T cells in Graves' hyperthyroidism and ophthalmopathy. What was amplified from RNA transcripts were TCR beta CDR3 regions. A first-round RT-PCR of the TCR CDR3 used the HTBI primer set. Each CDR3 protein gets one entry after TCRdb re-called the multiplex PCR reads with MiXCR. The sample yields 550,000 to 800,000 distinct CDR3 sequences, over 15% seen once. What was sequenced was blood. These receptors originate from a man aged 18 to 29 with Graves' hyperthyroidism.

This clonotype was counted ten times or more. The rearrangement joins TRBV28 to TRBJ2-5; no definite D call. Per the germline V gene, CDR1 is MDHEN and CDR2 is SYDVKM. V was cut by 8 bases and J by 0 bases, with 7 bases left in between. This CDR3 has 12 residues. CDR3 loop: CASSEDQETQYF. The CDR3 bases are TGTGCCAGCTCAGAGGACCAAGAGACCCAGTACTTC. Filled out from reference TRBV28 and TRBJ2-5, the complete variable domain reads DVKVTQSSRYLVKRTGEKVFLECVQDMDHENMFWYRQDPGLGLRLIYFSYDVKMKEKGDIPEGYSVSREKKERFSLILESASTNQTSMYLCASSEDQETQYFGPGTRLLVL.

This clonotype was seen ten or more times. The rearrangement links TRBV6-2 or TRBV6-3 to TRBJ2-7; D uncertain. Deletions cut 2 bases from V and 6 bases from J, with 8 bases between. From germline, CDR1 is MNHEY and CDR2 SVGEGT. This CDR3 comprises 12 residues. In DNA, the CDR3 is TGTGCCAGCAGTTACGCATCGGCCGAGCAGTACTTC. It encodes CASSYASAEQYF.

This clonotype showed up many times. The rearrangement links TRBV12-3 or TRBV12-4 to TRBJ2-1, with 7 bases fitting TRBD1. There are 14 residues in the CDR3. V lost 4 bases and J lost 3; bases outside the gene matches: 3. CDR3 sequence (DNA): TGTGCCAGCAGTTACCGGGACAGCTACAATGAGCAGTTCTTC. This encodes CASSYRDSYNEQFF.

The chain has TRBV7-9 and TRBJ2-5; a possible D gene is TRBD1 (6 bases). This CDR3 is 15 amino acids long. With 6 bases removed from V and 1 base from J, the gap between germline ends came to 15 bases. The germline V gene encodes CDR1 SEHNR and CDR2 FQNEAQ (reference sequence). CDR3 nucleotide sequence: TGTGCCAGCAGTCCAGGACAGACCTTCCAAGAGACCCAGTACTTC. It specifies CASSPGQTFQETQYF.

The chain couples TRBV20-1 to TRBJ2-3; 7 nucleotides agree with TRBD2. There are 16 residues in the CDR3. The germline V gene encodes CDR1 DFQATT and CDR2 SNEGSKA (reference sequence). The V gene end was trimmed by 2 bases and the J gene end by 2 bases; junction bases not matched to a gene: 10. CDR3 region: CSARYQLAKDTDTQYF. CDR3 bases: TGCAGTGCTAGATACCAACTAGCGAAAGACACAGATACGCAGTATTTT.

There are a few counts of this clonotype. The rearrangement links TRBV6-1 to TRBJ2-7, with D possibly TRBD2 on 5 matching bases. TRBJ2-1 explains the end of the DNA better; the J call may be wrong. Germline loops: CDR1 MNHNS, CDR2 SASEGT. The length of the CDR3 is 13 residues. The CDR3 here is CASSGLNSYEQFF. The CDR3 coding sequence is TGTGCCAGCAGCGGACTGAACTCCTACGAGCAGTTCTTC.

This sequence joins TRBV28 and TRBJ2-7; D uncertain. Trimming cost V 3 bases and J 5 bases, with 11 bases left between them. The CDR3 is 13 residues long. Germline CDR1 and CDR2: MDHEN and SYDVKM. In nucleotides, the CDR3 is TGTGCCAGCAGTTTTGGGCTTTCCAACGAGCAGTACTTC. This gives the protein CASSFGLSNEQYF. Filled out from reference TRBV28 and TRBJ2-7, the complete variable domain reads DVKVTQSSRYLVKRTGEKVFLECVQDMDHENMFWYRQDPGLGLRLIYFSYDVKMKEKGDIPEGYSVSREKKERFSLILESASTNQTSMYLCASSFGLSNEQYFGPGTRLTVT.

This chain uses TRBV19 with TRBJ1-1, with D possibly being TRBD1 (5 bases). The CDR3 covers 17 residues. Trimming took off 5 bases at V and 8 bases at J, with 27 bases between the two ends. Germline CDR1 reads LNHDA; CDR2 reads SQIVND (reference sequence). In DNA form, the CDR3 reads TGTGCCAGTAGTCCTACCCCTCCCGGGACCTTAACTGGGGAAGCTTTCTTT. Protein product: CASSPTPPGTLTGEAFF. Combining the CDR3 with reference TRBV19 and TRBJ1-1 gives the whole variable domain DGGITQSPKYLFRKEGQNVTLSCEQNLNHDAMYWYRQDPGQGLRLIYYSQIVNDFQKGDIAEGYSVSREKKESFPLTVTSAQKNPTAFYLCASSPTPPGTLTGEAFFGQGTRLTVV.